What follows are 28 T cell receptor beta chains derived from one specimen sequenced in a study of beta chain features in type 1 diabetes. Isolated RNA was reverse transcribed in full, so expressed TCRB transcripts were sequenced. The table came from immunoSEQ multiplex PCR; TCRdb's copy has only in-frame clones and leaves some out. This sample has more than 110,000 clones, with 6.9% found just once. The sequenced material came from central memory CD4+ T cells from blood. All receptors derive from a woman under 40 in good health.

This chain joins TRBV6-1 and TRBJ2-5; no clear D. The better agreement between TRBJ2-7 and the DNA end casts doubt on the J call. The CDR3 totals 13 residues. Germline loops: CDR1 MNHNS, CDR2 SASEGT. CDR3 DNA sequence: TGTGCCAGCAGTGAACAACAGTCCTACGAGCAGTACTTC. Its translation: CASSEQQSYEQYF.

This clone was observed a few times. The CDR3 region is CASSGTADLINTGELFF. In nucleotides, the CDR3 is TGTGCCAGCAGTGGGACTGCAGACCTCATTAACACCGGGGAGCTGTTTTTT. The chain recombines TRBV28 with TRBJ2-2; a possible D gene is TRBD2 (6 bases). Germline-derived CDR1 and CDR2 are MDHEN and SYDVKM. There are 17 residues in the CDR3. Trimming took 5 bases from V and 2 from J, leaving 18 bases between them.

The chain carries TRBV19 and TRBJ2-7; 8 bases line up with TRBD2. After removal of 5 bases from V and 3 bases from J, the junction contained 9 bases not matched to a gene. The CDR3 consists of 15 residues. CDR1 and CDR2 (germline): LNHDA, SQIVND (reference sequence). DNA for the CDR3: TGTGCCAGTAGTCCTCATAGCGGGGCCAACTACGAGCAGTACTTC. It encodes CASSPHSGANYEQYF.

This clone appeared a few times. The chain couples TRBV29-1 to TRBJ2-7; 9 bases fit TRBD1. Germline loops: CDR1 SQVTM, CDR2 ANQGSEA. The length of the CDR3 is 15 residues. J lost 0 bases, V lost 4 bases, and 7 bases had no gene match. The CDR3 spells CSVVLRDRASYEQYF. The CDR3 DNA reads TGCAGCGTTGTGCTCCGGGACAGGGCCTCCTACGAGCAGTACTTC.

This clone was picked up a small number of times. The chain combines TRBV7-8 with TRBJ2-1; TRBD1 matches 7 bases. The CDR3 consists of 16 residues. Germline assignment: CDR1 SGHVS and CDR2 FQNEAQ. The junction had 7 bases not matched to a gene; V was cut back by 3 bases and J by 2 bases. CDR3 protein: CASSFTGAFTYNEQFF. DNA for the CDR3: TGTGCCAGCAGCTTTACAGGGGCCTTTACCTACAATGAGCAGTTCTTC. The full variable domain, in which reference TRBV7-8 and TRBJ2-1 provide the parts outside the CDR3, is GAGVSQSPRYKVAKRGQDVALRCDPISGHVSLFWYQQALGQGPEFLTYFQNEAQLDKSGLPSDRFFAERPEGSVSTLKIQRTQQEDSAVYLCASSFTGAFTYNEQFFGPGTRLTVL.

V is TRBV11-3 and J is TRBJ2-7; a possible D gene is TRBD1 (6 bases). This CDR3 spans 12 amino acids. V gave up 5 bases and J gave up 5 bases, with 10 bases separating them. Germline V CDR1 and CDR2: SGHNT, YENEEA. In DNA form, the CDR3 reads TGTGCCAGCAGCCGAACAGGGAACGAGCAGTACTTC. Amino acids: CASSRTGNEQYF.

A few counts support this clone. The CDR3 here is CASSLRTGGAEEQYF. In DNA, the CDR3 is TGTGCCAGCAGCCTCCGGACAGGGGGCGCGGAGGAGCAGTACTTC. The chain uses TRBV5-6 and TRBJ2-7; 11 bases align to TRBD1. The CDR3 spans 15 residues. Germline V gene sequence: CDR1 SGHDT, CDR2 YYEEEE. The V gene end was trimmed by 4 bases and the J gene end by 7 bases; junction bases not matched to a gene: 10.

V usage is TRBV18 and J usage is TRBJ2-1; weak D call: TRBD2 (6 bases). V was pared by 6 bases and J by 0 bases, with 6 bases between. CDR3 size: 13 residues. CDR1 and CDR2 (germline): KGHSH, LQKENI. CDR3 residues: CASSGSSYNEQFF. In DNA form, the CDR3 reads TGTGCCAGCTCCGGGAGCTCCTACAATGAGCAGTTCTTC.

This clone was found a few times. The V gene is TRBV19, the J gene TRBJ2-2; 7 bases agree with TRBD2. Unmatched junction bases numbered 7, after V lost 7 bases and J lost 2 bases. Germline CDR1 reads LNHDA; CDR2 reads SQIVND (reference sequence). The CDR3 runs 15 residues. The CDR3: CASTGLADNTGELFF. The CDR3 DNA reads as TGTGCCAGTACGGGTCTAGCGGACAACACCGGGGAGCTGTTTTTT.

This clone has more than one count but fewer than ten. The J gene is TRBJ2-7, the V gene TRBV14, with 7 nucleotides matching TRBD2. Trimming cost V 4 bases and J 2 bases; bases outside gene matches: 2. This CDR3 has 13 residues. Germline V gene sequence: CDR1 SGHDN, CDR2 FVKESK. The CDR3 loop reads CASSPGLAYEQYF. CDR3 nucleotide sequence: TGTGCCAGCAGCCCAGGACTAGCCTACGAGCAGTACTTC.

V gene TRBV18 combines with J gene TRBJ1-2, with 8 nucleotides matching TRBD1. CDR1 KGHSH and CDR2 LQKENI come from the germline V gene. V shed 3 bases, J shed 4 bases, and the junction held 4 bases outside the gene matches. This CDR3 has 14 amino acids. The DNA for the CDR3 is TGTGCCAGCTCACCTCCCGGGACAGGCTATGGCTACACCTTC. Its protein is CASSPPGTGYGYTF. The full variable domain, in which reference TRBV18 and TRBJ1-2 provide the parts outside the CDR3, is NAGVMQNPRHLVRRRGQEARLRCSPMKGHSHVYWYRQLPEEGLKFMVYLQKENIIDESGMPKERFSAEFPKEGPSILRIQQVVRGDSAAYFCASSPPGTGYGYTFGSGTRLTVV.

V is TRBV7-9 and J is TRBJ2-5; D is unclear. V was shortened by 2 bases and J by 11 bases, with 18 bases between the two germline ends. This CDR3 region has 14 residues. The germline gives CDR1 SEHNR, CDR2 FQNEAQ (reference sequence). Here the CDR3 DNA reads TGTGCCAGCAGCTTAACTGAGCGTTCGGGTGAGCAGTACTTC. The encoded protein is CASSLTERSGEQYF.

The chain carries TRBV5-5 and TRBJ2-7, with 14 bases lining up with TRBD2. This CDR3 contains 15 residues. The ends lost 2 bases at V and 4 bases at J; junction bases unmatched: 2. Germline V lookup: CDR1 SGHKS, CDR2 YYEKEE (reference sequence). CDR3 amino acids: CASSFRLAGGYEQYF. The CDR3 DNA is TGTGCCAGCAGCTTTCGACTAGCGGGAGGGTACGAGCAGTACTTC.

A few counts support this clone. J is TRBJ1-2 and V is TRBV4-3; D is uncertain. This CDR3 is 13 amino acids long. V lost 4 bases to trimming and J lost 3 bases, with 9 bases between them. CDR1 and CDR2 from the germline V gene are LGHNA and YSLEER. The CDR3 loop reads CASSRNRDYGYTF. Here the CDR3 DNA reads TGCGCCAGCAGCCGAAATCGGGACTATGGCTACACCTTC.

This clone showed up just a few times. The chain combines TRBV9 with TRBJ2-4; 8 bases are a match to TRBD1. Unmatched junction bases numbered 5, after V lost 0 bases and J lost 3 bases. The CDR3 is 16 amino acids. The germline V gene has CDR1 SGDLS and CDR2 YYNGEE. In nucleotides, the CDR3 is TGTGCCAGCAGCGTAGGCAGGGGGCTTGACAAAAACATTCAGTACTTC. As protein: CASSVGRGLDKNIQYF. Variable domain in full (rest from reference TRBV9 and TRBJ2-4): DSGVTQTPKHLITATGQRVTLRCSPRSGDLSVYWYQQSLDQGLQFLIQYYNGEERAKGNILERFSAQQFPDLHSELNLSSLELGDSALYFCASSVGRGLDKNIQYFGAGTRLSVL.

The genes are TRBV11-2 and TRBJ2-1; 10 bases line up with TRBD2. This CDR3 is 15 amino acids long. Trimming removed 8 bases from V and 2 bases from J; junction bases left unmatched: 6. Germline V gene data show CDR1 as SGHAT and CDR2 as FQNNGV. In DNA form, the CDR3 reads TGTGCCAGCTCTAGCGGGAGAACCACCTACAATGAGCAGTTCTTC. This encodes CASSSGRTTYNEQFF.

This clone was seen at least ten times. As DNA, the CDR3 is TGCAGCGTCGTTCTAGCGGGTGGGGACCACGAGCAGTACTTC. Its protein is CSVVLAGGDHEQYF. The chain is built from TRBV29-1 and TRBJ2-7; 8 nucleotides match TRBD2. Trimming cost V 6 bases and J 5 bases; bases outside gene matches: 12. This CDR3 is 14 amino acids long. Germline CDR1 SQVTM, CDR2 ANQGSEA.

This clone was seen repeatedly, ten times or more. This chain uses TRBV7-3 with TRBJ2-5; 11 nucleotides align to TRBD1. In germline, CDR1 is SGHTA, CDR2 FQGTGA. CDR3 length: 15 residues. The V gene end was trimmed by 4 bases and the J gene end by 5 bases; junction bases not matched to a gene: 6. CDR3 coding DNA: TGTGCCAGCAGCTGGACAGGGGGCGGAGGGGAGACCCAGTACTTC. Residues: CASSWTGGGGETQYF.

This clone has only a few counts. The V call is TRBV28, the J call TRBJ1-1, with 10 bases fitting TRBD1. Germline V gene data show CDR1 as MDHEN and CDR2 as SYDVKM. This CDR3 comprises 16 residues. Trimming at V came to 6 bases and at J to 5 bases, leaving 12 bases not matched to a gene. CDR3 region: CASRHRQGAGQTEAFF. CDR3 nucleotides: TGTGCCAGCAGACATAGACAGGGGGCCGGACAAACTGAAGCTTTCTTT. The full variable domain, completed using reference TRBV28 and TRBJ1-1, is DVKVTQSSRYLVKRTGEKVFLECVQDMDHENMFWYRQDPGLGLRLIYFSYDVKMKEKGDIPEGYSVSREKKERFSLILESASTNQTSMYLCASRHRQGAGQTEAFFGQGTRLTVV.

The CDR3 nucleotides are TGTGCCAGCAGTGAATATGTTGGGGGGTCTGGGGCCAACGTCCTGACTTTC. Translation: CASSEYVGGSGANVLTF. This sequence joins TRBV6-1 and TRBJ2-6; D is perhaps TRBD2 (6 bases). The CDR3 is 17 amino acids. Germline V gene data show CDR1 as MNHNS and CDR2 as SASEGT. Trimming removed 2 bases from V and 1 base from J, with 12 bases in between.

The V gene is TRBV14, the J gene TRBJ1-1, with a possible D match to TRBD1 (6 bases). Germline CDR1 and CDR2: SGHDN and FVKESK. Trimming took off 7 bases at V and 1 base at J, with 22 bases between the two ends. The CDR3 has 17 residues. CDR3 sequence (DNA): TGTGCCAGCAATAGCGGGCGGGACACCTATGGGAACACTGAAGCTTTCTTT. The encoded protein is CASNSGRDTYGNTEAFF.

This clone was seen only once. The chain combines TRBV11-3 with TRBJ2-2; TRBD2 might be the D (6 bases). The germline V and J ends were trimmed by 5 bases and 1 base, with 8 bases remaining between them. The CDR3 runs to 14 residues. Germline assignment: CDR1 SGHNT and CDR2 YENEEA. The CDR3 DNA sequence: TGTGCCAGCAGCCGTAGCGGGAACACCGGGGAGCTGTTTTTT. The encoded protein is CASSRSGNTGELFF.

The chain is built from TRBV6-5 and TRBJ1-5; D call uncertain. V was shortened by 2 bases and J by 7 bases, with 9 bases between the two germline ends. The CDR3 has 13 residues. Germline CDR1 and CDR2: MNHEY and SVGAGI. CDR3 DNA: TGTGCCAGCAGTTACGACGGGAACCAGCCCCAGCATTTT. Its protein is CASSYDGNQPQHF.

This clone was observed a handful of times. This chain joins TRBV28 and TRBJ2-1; 9 bases are a match to TRBD2. The CDR3 totals 13 residues. J was trimmed by 16 bases and V by 2 bases; bases with no gene match: 9. The V gene's germline CDR1 is MDHEN and CDR2 SYDVKM. CDR3 protein: CASSLRGGTSKFF. CDR3 sequence (DNA): TGTGCCAGCAGTTTAAGGGGGGGGACTAGCAAATTCTTC. The full variable domain, its missing parts supplied by reference TRBV28 and TRBJ2-1, is DVKVTQSSRYLVKRTGEKVFLECVQDMDHENMFWYRQDPGLGLRLIYFSYDVKMKEKGDIPEGYSVSREKKERFSLILESASTNQTSMYLCASSLRGGTSKFFGPGTRLTVL.

J is TRBJ2-5 and V is TRBV6-1; a weak D match, TRBD2 (5 bases). The CDR3 contains 13 residues. Trimming removed 6 bases at V and 7 bases at J, with 15 bases between. Per the germline V gene, CDR1 is MNHNS and CDR2 is SASEGT. CDR3: CASRALLGGTQYF. As DNA, the CDR3 is TGTGCCAGCAGAGCCCTCCTAGGAGGGACCCAGTACTTC.

This clone was seen more than once but under ten times. The chain joins TRBV9 to TRBJ1-3, with TRBD1 matching 7 bases. V lost 3 bases to trimming and J lost 4 bases; unmatched junction nucleotides: 13. The CDR3 covers 17 residues. Looked up from germline, CDR1 is SGDLS and CDR2 is YYNGEE. CDR3 residues: CASSDLKGAVEGNTIYF. CDR3 coding DNA: TGTGCCAGCAGCGACCTAAAGGGGGCCGTGGAAGGAAACACCATATATTTT.

The chain combines TRBV11-2 with TRBJ2-1, with D possibly matching TRBD1 (5 bases). Looked up from germline, CDR1 is SGHAT and CDR2 is FQNNGV. The germline V and J ends were trimmed by 0 bases and 9 bases, with 15 bases remaining between them. CDR3 size: 15 residues. The CDR3 protein is CASSLETVRVGEQFF. DNA of the CDR3: TGTGCCAGCAGCTTAGAAACGGTCAGGGTCGGTGAGCAGTTCTTC.

To note about this clone: The sample holds other DNA sequences that translate to the same CDR3. The chain carries TRBV7-9 and TRBJ2-7; TRBD2 agrees at 15 bases. In germline, CDR1 is SEHNR, CDR2 FQNEAQ (reference sequence). The CDR3 extends over 18 amino acids. Trimming removed 1 base from V and 1 base from J; junction bases left unmatched: 5. The CDR3 DNA reads TGTGCCAGCAGCTTAGGGACTAGCGGGAGGGCCCTTTCCTACGAGCAGTACTTC. This codes for CASSLGTSGRALSYEQYF.